This T cell receptor (beta chain) derives from a study of T cells in localized non-small cell lung cancer. Germline-derived CDR1 and CDR2 are MDHEN and SYDVKM. The V end was cut by 4 bases, the J end by 0 bases, with 12 bases between. The CDR3 consists of 15 residues. Repertoires were generated with immunoSEQ multiplex PCR, while TCRdb's copy carries only in-frame clones and drops some. The repertoire holds 31,000 or so clones, about 88% seen once, with less than 3% in the top ten. This receptor was taken from a female donor of 60 years or more with stage I lung adenocarcinoma. Sample: peripheral blood, taken before any cancer treatment. The rearrangement joins TRBV28 to TRBJ1-1; tentatively, D is TRBD1 (5 bases). CDR3 amino acids: CASSSPGTVNTEAFF. The CDR3 DNA reads TGTGCCAGCAGTTCCCCCGGGACGGTGAACACTGAAGCTTTCTTT.